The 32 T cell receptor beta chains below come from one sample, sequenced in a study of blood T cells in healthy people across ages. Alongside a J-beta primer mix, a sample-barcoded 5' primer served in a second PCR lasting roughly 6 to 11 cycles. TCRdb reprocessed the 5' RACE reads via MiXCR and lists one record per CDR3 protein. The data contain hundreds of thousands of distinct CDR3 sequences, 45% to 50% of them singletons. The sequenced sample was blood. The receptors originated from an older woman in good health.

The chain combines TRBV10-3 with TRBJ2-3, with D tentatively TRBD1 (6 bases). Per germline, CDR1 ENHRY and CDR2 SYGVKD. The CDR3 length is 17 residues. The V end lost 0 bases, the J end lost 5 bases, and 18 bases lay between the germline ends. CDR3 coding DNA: TGTGCCATCAGTGAGTCGACAGGTCGGACAAGTCTAGATACGCAGTATTTT. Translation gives CAISESTGRTSLDTQYF.

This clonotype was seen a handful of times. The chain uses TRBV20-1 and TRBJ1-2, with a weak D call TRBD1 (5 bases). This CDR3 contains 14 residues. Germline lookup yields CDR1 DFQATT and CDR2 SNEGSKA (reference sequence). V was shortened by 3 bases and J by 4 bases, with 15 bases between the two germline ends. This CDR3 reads CSARFVQGRYGYTF. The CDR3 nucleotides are TGCAGTGCTAGGTTCGTGCAGGGCCGCTATGGCTACACCTTC.

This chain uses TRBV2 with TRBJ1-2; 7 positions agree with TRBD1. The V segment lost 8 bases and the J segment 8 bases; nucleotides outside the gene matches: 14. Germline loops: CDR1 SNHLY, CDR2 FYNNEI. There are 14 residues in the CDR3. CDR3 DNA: TGTGCCAGCGCGAAATCGGAGACAGGGAAAGGCTACACCTTC. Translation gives CASAKSETGKGYTF.

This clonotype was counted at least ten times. For the CDR3, the DNA is TGTGCCAGCAGCCAAGATAGAGGGGATTGGCCGTCCGGCGGGACCCAGTACTTC. It encodes CASSQDRGDWPSGGTQYF. V usage is TRBV4-2 and J usage is TRBJ2-5, with D perhaps being TRBD1 or TRBD2 (5 bases each). CDR3 length: 18 amino acids. The V end lost 0 bases, the J end lost 7 bases, and 24 bases lay between the germline ends. CDR1 and CDR2 from the germline V gene are LGHNA and YNFKEQ.

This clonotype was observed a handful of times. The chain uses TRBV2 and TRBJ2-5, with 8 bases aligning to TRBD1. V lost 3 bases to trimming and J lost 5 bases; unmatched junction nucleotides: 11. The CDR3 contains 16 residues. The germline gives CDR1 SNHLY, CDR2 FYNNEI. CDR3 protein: CASSDRRTGLGETQYF. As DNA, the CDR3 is TGTGCCAGCAGTGATAGGAGGACAGGGCTGGGGGAGACCCAGTACTTC.

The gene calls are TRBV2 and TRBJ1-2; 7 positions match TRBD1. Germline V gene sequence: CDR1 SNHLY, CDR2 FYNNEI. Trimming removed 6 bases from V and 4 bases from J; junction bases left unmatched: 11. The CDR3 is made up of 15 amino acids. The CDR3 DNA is TGTGCCAGCAGGCAGGGGGACGGTCGCACCTATGGCTACACCTTC. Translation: CASRQGDGRTYGYTF.

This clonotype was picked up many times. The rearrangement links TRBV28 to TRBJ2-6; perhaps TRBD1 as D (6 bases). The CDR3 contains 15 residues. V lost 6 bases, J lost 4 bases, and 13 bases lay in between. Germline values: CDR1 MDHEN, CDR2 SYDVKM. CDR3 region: CASRSTGQGANVLTF. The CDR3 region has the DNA TGTGCCAGCAGATCTACAGGGCAAGGGGCCAACGTCCTGACTTTC.

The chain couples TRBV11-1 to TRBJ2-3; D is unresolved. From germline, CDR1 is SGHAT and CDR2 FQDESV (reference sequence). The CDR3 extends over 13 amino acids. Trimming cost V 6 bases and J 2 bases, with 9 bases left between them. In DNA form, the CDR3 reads TGTGCCAGCAGTGGCGCAGACACAGATACGCAGTATTTT. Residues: CASSGADTDTQYF. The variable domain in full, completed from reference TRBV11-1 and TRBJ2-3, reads EAEVAQSPRYKITEKSQAVAFWCDPISGHATLYWYRQILGQGPELLVQFQDESVVDDSQLPKDRFSAERLKGVDSTLKIQPAELGDSAMYLCASSGADTDTQYFGPGTRLTVL.

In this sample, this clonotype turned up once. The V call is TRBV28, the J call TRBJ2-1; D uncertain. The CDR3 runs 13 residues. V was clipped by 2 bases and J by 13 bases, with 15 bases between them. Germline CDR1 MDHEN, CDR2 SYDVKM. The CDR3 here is CASSLGITTRQFF. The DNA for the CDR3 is TGTGCCAGCAGTTTAGGGATTACTACAAGACAGTTCTTC.

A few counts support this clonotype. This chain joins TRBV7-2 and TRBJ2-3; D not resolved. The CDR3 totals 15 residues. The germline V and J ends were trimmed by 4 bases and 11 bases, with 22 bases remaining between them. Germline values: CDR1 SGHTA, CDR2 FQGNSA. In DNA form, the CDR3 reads TGTGCCAGCAGCTCACTTACCACAGTCCCAGGCGTGCAGTATTTT. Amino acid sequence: CASSSLTTVPGVQYF.

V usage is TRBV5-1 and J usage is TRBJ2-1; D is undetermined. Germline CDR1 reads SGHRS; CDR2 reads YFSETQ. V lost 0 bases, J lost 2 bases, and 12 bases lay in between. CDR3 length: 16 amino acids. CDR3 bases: TGCGCCAGCAGCTTGGCCTCTAGTCGGGCCTACAATGAGCAGTTCTTC. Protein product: CASSLASSRAYNEQFF.

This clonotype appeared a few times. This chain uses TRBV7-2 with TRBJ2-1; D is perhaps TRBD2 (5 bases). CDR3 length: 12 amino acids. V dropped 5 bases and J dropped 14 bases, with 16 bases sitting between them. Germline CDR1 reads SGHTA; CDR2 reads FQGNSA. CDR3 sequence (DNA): TGTGCCAGCAGCCCGCCGGGCCTCGGGGAGTTCTTC. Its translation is CASSPPGLGEFF.

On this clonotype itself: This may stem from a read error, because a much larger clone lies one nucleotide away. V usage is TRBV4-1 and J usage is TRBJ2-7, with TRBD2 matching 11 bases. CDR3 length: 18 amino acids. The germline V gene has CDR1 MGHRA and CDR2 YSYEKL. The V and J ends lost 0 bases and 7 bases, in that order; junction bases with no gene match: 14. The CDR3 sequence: CASSQDWLAGGSYNEQYF. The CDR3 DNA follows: TGCGCCAGCAGCCAAGATTGGCTAGCGGGGGGCTCCTACAATGAGCAGTACTTC.

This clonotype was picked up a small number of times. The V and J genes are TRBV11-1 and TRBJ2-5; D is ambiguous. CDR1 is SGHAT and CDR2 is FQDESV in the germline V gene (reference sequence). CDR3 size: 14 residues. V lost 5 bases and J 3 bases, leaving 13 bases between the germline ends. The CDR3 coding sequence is TGTGCCAGCAGCCGTGGACGGAACAAAGAGACCCAGTACTTC. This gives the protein CASSRGRNKETQYF.

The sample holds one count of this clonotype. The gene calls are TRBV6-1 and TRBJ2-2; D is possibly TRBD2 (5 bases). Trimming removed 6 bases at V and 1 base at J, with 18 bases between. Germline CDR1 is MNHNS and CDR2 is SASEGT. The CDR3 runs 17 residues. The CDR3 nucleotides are TGTGCCAGCAGAGTCTATAGCGTCAGCGTGAACACCGGGGAGCTGTTTTTT. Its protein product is CASRVYSVSVNTGELFF.

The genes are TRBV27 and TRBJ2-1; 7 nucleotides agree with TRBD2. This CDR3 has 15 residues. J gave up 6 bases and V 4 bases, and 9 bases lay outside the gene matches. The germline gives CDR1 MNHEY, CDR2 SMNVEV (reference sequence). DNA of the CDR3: TGTGCCAGCAGTTGGGGCGGGAGTACTGGCAATGAGCAGTTCTTC. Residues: CASSWGGSTGNEQFF.

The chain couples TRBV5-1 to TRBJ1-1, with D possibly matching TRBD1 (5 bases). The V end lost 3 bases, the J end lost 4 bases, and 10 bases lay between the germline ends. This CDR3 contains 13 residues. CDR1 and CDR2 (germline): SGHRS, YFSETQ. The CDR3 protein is CASSSTGGTEAFF. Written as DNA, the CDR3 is TGCGCCAGCAGCTCGACCGGGGGCACTGAAGCTTTCTTT.

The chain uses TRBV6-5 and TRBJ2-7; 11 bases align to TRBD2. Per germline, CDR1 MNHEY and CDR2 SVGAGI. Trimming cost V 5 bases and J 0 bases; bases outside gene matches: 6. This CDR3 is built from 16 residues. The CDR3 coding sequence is TGTGCCAGCAGTCACCGGACTAGCGGGTTCTCCTACGAGCAGTACTTC. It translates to CASSHRTSGFSYEQYF.

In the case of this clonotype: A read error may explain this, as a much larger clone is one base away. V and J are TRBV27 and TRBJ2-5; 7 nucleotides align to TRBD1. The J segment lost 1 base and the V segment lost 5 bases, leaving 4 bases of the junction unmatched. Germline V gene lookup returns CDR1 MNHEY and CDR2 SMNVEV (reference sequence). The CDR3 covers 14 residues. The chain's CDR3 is CASSAWDSQETQYF. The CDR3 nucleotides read TGTGCCAGCAGTGCTTGGGACAGCCAAGAGACCCAGTACTTC.

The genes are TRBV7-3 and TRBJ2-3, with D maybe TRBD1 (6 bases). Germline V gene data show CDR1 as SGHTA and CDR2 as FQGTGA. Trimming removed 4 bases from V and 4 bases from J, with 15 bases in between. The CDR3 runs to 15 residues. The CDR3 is CASSSNTGSADTQYF. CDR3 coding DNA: TGTGCCAGCAGCTCGAATACAGGGAGTGCAGATACGCAGTATTTT.

DNA of the CDR3: TGTGCCAGCAGCCAGGGACTAGCGGGAGCAAAAGGCGTCAATGAGCAGTTCTTC. Its protein is CASSQGLAGAKGVNEQFF. The chain is built from TRBV7-2 and TRBJ2-1; 14 nucleotides align to TRBD2. V shed 5 bases and J 6 bases; nucleotides not matched to a gene: 12. Germline CDR1 SGHTA, CDR2 FQGNSA. The CDR3 sequence is 18 residues long.

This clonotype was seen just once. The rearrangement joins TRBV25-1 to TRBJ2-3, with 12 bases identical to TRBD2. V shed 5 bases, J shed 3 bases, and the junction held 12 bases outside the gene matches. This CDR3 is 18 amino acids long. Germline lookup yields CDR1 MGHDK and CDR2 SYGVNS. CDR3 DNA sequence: TGTGCCAGCAGTACGGGACAGGGGCTAGCGGGAGGGACAGATACGCAGTATTTT. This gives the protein CASSTGQGLAGGTDTQYF.

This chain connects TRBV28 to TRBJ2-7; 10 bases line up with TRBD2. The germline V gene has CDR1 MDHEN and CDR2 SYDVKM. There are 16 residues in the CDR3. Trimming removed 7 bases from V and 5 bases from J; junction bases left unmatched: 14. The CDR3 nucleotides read TGTGCCAGCACCCCAAGTCTAGCGGGAGTTGAGAACGAGCAGTACTTC. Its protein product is CASTPSLAGVENEQYF. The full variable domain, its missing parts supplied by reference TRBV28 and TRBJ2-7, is DVKVTQSSRYLVKRTGEKVFLECVQDMDHENMFWYRQDPGLGLRLIYFSYDVKMKEKGDIPEGYSVSREKKERFSLILESASTNQTSMYLCASTPSLAGVENEQYFGPGTRLTVT.

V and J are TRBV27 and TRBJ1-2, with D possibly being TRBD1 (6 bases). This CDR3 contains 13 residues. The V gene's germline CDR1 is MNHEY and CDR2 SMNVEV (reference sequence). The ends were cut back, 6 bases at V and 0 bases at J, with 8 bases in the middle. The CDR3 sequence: CASRDSTNYGYTF. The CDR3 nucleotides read TGTGCCAGCAGGGACAGTACTAACTATGGCTACACCTTC.

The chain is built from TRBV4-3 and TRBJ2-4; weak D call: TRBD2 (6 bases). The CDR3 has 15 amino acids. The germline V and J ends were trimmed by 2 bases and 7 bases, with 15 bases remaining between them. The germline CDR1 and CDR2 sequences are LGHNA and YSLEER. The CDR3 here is CASSQRYGSGNIQYF. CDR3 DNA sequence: TGCGCCAGCAGCCAACGGTACGGGAGCGGGAACATTCAGTACTTC.

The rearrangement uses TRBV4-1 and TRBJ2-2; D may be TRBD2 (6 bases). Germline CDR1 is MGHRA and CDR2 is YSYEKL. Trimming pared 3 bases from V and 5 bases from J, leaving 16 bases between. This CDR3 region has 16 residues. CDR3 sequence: CASSQGQNGGTGELFF. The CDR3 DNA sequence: TGCGCCAGCAGCCAGGGTCAAAACGGGGGTACCGGGGAGCTGTTTTTT.

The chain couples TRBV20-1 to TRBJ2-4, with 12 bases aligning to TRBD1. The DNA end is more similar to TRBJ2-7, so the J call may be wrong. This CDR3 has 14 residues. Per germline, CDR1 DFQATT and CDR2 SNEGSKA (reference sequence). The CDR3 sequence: CSASRGQGAYEQYF. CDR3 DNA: TGCAGTGCTAGCAGGGGACAGGGGGCTTACGAGCAGTACTTC.

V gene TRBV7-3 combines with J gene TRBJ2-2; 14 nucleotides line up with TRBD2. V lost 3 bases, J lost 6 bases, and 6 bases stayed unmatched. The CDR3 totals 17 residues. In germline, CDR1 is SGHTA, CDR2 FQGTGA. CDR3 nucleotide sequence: TGTGCCAGCAGCTTGACTAGCGGGAGGGCCAGAGCCGGGGAGCTGTTTTTT. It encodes CASSLTSGRARAGELFF.

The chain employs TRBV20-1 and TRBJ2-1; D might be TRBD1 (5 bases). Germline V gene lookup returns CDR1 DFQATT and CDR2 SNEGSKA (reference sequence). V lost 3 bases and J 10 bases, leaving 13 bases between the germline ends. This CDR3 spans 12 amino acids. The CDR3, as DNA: TGCAGTGCTAGTAACCACGACAGAGAGCAGTTCTTC. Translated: CSASNHDREQFF.

The CDR3 here is CAITGQYNEQFF. The CDR3 nucleotides are TGTGCCATCACAGGTCAATACAATGAGCAGTTCTTC. This sequence joins TRBV10-3 and TRBJ2-1; D remains ambiguous. Per the germline V gene, CDR1 is ENHRY and CDR2 is SYGVKD. Trimming took off 7 bases at V and 4 bases at J, with 8 bases between the two ends. The CDR3 covers 12 residues.

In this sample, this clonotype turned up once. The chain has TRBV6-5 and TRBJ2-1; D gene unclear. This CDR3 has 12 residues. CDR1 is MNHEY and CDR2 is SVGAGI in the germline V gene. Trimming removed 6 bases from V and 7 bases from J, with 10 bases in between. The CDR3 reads CASRIQQNEQFF. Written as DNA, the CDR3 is TGTGCCAGCAGGATACAGCAAAATGAGCAGTTCTTC.

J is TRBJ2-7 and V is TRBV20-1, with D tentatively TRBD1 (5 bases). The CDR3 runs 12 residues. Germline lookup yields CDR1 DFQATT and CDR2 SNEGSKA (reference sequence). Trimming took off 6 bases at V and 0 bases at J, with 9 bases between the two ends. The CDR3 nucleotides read TGCAGTGCCCCGGACACCTCCTACGAGCAGTACTTC. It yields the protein CSAPDTSYEQYF.